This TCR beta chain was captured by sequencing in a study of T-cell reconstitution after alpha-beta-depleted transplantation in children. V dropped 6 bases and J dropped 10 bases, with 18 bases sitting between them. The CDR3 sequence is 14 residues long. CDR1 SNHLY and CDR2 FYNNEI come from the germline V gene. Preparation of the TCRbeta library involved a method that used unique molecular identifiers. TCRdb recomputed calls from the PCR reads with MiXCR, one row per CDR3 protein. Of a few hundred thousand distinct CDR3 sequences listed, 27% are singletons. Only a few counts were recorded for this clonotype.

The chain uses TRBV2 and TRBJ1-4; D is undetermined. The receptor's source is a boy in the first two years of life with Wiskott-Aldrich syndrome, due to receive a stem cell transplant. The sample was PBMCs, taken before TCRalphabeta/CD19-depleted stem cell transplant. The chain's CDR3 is CASRITGQEGKLFF. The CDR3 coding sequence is TGTGCCAGCAGGATTACTGGGCAGGAAGGAAAACTGTTTTTT.